The 29 T cell receptor beta chains given below trace back to one sample, sequenced in a study of T cell changes during pregnancy in multiple sclerosis. Clones were sequenced by immunoSEQ multiplex PCR, and TCRdb holds only the in-frame ones, with some missing. The sample has 55,000 to 85,000 clones, less than 95% seen once. The sample here was peripheral blood, taken in the third trimester of pregnancy. These TCRs come from a female donor with multiple sclerosis, enrolled in a pregnancy study.

The chain couples TRBV19 to TRBJ1-2; TRBD1 agrees at 7 bases. V dropped 5 bases and J dropped 4; count of bases not matched to a gene: 10. The CDR3 has 15 amino acids. Germline CDR1 is LNHDA and CDR2 is SQIVND (reference sequence). CDR3 sequence (DNA): TGTGCCAGTAGTCGCCTATTCCAGGGGGTCTATGGCTACACCTTC. As protein: CASSRLFQGVYGYTF.

The genes are TRBV5-1 and TRBJ1-1; D ambiguous. Trimming cost V 0 bases and J 1 base, with 13 bases left between them. The CDR3 runs 16 residues. Germline CDR1 SGHRS, CDR2 YFSETQ. DNA for the CDR3: TGCGCCAGCAGCTTGGTGTTGGCCAGATGGAACACTGAAGCTTTCTTT. This sequence encodes CASSLVLARWNTEAFF.

The rearrangement links TRBV7-2 to TRBJ1-3; 8 nucleotides align to TRBD1. V lost 1 base, J lost 10 bases, and 12 bases stayed unmatched. This CDR3 has 16 residues. Germline CDR1 reads SGHTA; CDR2 reads FQGNSA. CDR3 DNA sequence: TGTGCCAGCAGCTTAGGGGAACAGGGGGTTGTTAGGACCATATATTTT. This sequence encodes CASSLGEQGVVRTIYF. The full variable domain, completed using reference TRBV7-2 and TRBJ1-3, is GAGVSQSPSNKVTEKGKDVELRCDPISGHTALYWYRQSLGQGLEFLIYFQGNSAPDKSGLPSDRFSAERTGGSVSTLTIQRTQQEDSAVYLCASSLGEQGVVRTIYFGEGSWLTVV.

This clone appeared a single time. This rearrangement joins TRBV13 to TRBJ1-2; weak D call: TRBD1 (6 bases). Germline CDR1 is PRHDT and CDR2 is FYEKMQ (reference sequence). The ends were cut back, 4 bases at V and 2 bases at J, with 14 bases in the middle. CDR3 length: 15 amino acids. The DNA for the CDR3 is TGTGCCAGCAGCTCCACAGGGCACGCCAACTATGGCTACACCTTC. Its translation: CASSSTGHANYGYTF. Full variable domain (missing parts from reference TRBV13 and TRBJ1-2): AAGVIQSPRHLIKEKRETATLKCYPIPRHDTVYWYQQGPGQDPQFLISFYEKMQSDKGSIPDRFSAQQFSDYHSELNMSSLELGDSALYFCASSSTGHANYGYTFGSGTRLTVV.

V gene TRBV4-1 combines with J gene TRBJ1-3; D ambiguous. V was pared by 0 bases and J by 2 bases, with 17 bases between. This CDR3 region has 18 residues. Looked up from germline, CDR1 is MGHRA and CDR2 is YSYEKL. CDR3 protein: CASSQDEFPVVTGNTIYF. CDR3 DNA: TGCGCCAGCAGCCAAGACGAGTTTCCGGTAGTGACTGGAAACACCATATATTTT.

The chain is built from TRBV6-1 and TRBJ1-1; a weak D match, TRBD1 (6 bases). This CDR3 spans 13 amino acids. Germline loops: CDR1 MNHNS, CDR2 SASEGT. Trimming took 6 bases from V and 1 from J, leaving 9 bases between them. CDR3 nucleotides: TGTGCCAGCAGGACAGGCCCGAACACTGAAGCTTTCTTT. Translated, it gives CASRTGPNTEAFF.

The chain links TRBV28 to TRBJ2-1, with 9 bases that match TRBD2. This CDR3 is 15 amino acids long. Germline V lookup: CDR1 MDHEN, CDR2 SYDVKM. Trimming cost V 4 bases and J 7 bases; bases outside gene matches: 8. DNA of the CDR3: TGTGCCAGCAGTTCCTTGGCGGGAGGGAGGAATGAGCAGTTCTTC. This translates into CASSSLAGGRNEQFF. Full variable domain (outside the CDR3, taken from reference TRBV28 and TRBJ2-1): DVKVTQSSRYLVKRTGEKVFLECVQDMDHENMFWYRQDPGLGLRLIYFSYDVKMKEKGDIPEGYSVSREKKERFSLILESASTNQTSMYLCASSSLAGGRNEQFFGPGTRLTVL.

The rearrangement links TRBV18 to TRBJ1-4; 10 bases are shared with TRBD1. The junction had 4 bases not matched to a gene; V was cut back by 1 base and J by 8 bases. The germline gives CDR1 KGHSH, CDR2 LQKENI. This CDR3 is built from 15 residues. CDR3: CASSPRGTGEEKLFF. The CDR3, as DNA: TGTGCCAGCTCACCACGCGGGACAGGGGAGGAAAAACTGTTTTTT.

V and J are TRBV6-5 and TRBJ1-2; TRBD1 matches 7 bases. Germline CDR1 reads MNHEY; CDR2 reads SVGAGI. This CDR3 comprises 14 residues. V trimming: 8 bases; J trimming: 0 bases; junction bases outside the gene matches: 6. This chain's CDR3 is CASGRGQTNYGYTF. The CDR3 DNA reads TGTGCCAGCGGGCGGGGACAGACTAACTATGGCTACACCTTC.

The rearrangement uses TRBV5-1 and TRBJ1-1, with D hard to call. The V and J ends lost 4 bases and 1 base respectively, with 11 bases between them. The germline V gene encodes CDR1 SGHRS and CDR2 YFSETQ. This CDR3 has 14 residues. The CDR3 DNA follows: TGCGCCAGCAGCCCCGAGTGGTGGAACACTGAAGCTTTCTTT. Translating it yields CASSPEWWNTEAFF.

This chain uses TRBV5-4 with TRBJ2-7, with D perhaps TRBD2 (6 bases). Trimming stripped 0 bases from V and 6 bases from J, with 10 bases between. Germline V gives CDR1 SGHNT, CDR2 YYREEE (reference sequence). CDR3 length: 13 residues. CDR3 protein: CASSLGGGVEQYF. In DNA, the CDR3 is TGTGCCAGCAGCTTGGGTGGCGGGGTCGAGCAGTACTTC.

The rearrangement links TRBV29-1 to TRBJ1-1; D is undetermined. CDR3 size: 14 residues. The germline gives CDR1 SQVTM, CDR2 ANQGSEA. Trimming removed 6 bases at V and 5 bases at J, with 19 bases between. CDR3 region: CSVAWALIETEAFF. DNA of the CDR3: TGCAGCGTCGCCTGGGCCCTAATCGAGACTGAAGCTTTCTTT.

This rearrangement joins TRBV11-2 to TRBJ2-2, with a possible D match to TRBD2 (6 bases). Germline loops: CDR1 SGHAT, CDR2 FQNNGV. The CDR3 consists of 17 residues. Trimming took off 5 bases at V and 4 bases at J, with 20 bases between the two ends. CDR3 in DNA: TGTGCCAGCAGCCGAACGACGACCGGTAGCGGCACCGGGGAGCTGTTTTTT. Protein sequence: CASSRTTTGSGTGELFF.

The J gene is TRBJ1-2, the V gene TRBV7-9; D gene ambiguous. Germline-derived CDR1 and CDR2 are SEHNR and FQNEAQ (reference sequence). Trimming cost V 6 bases and J 3 bases, with 14 bases left between them. This CDR3 contains 14 residues. The CDR3 loop reads CASSSAEGDYGYTF. For the CDR3, the DNA is TGTGCCAGCAGTTCTGCCGAGGGTGACTATGGCTACACCTTC.

This rearrangement joins TRBV18 to TRBJ2-5; D is possibly TRBD1 (5 bases). Trimming cost V 2 bases and J 1 base, with 11 bases left between them. The CDR3 length is 15 residues. Per germline, CDR1 KGHSH and CDR2 LQKENI. The CDR3, as DNA: TGTGCCAGCTCACCAAACAGGCCCCCCCAAGAGACCCAGTACTTC. Amino acid sequence: CASSPNRPPQETQYF. Filled out from reference TRBV18 and TRBJ2-5, the complete variable domain reads NAGVMQNPRHLVRRRGQEARLRCSPMKGHSHVYWYRQLPEEGLKFMVYLQKENIIDESGMPKERFSAEFPKEGPSILRIQQVVRGDSAAYFCASSPNRPPQETQYFGPGTRLLVL.

J is TRBJ1-2 and V is TRBV5-5; 10 bases match TRBD1. Germline assignment: CDR1 SGHKS and CDR2 YYEKEE (reference sequence). J lost 13 bases, V lost 1 base, and 7 bases had no gene match. The CDR3 is 13 amino acids. CDR3 in amino acids: CASSLPGTGVFTF. The DNA of the CDR3 is TGTGCCAGCAGCTTGCCGGGGACAGGGGTGTTCACCTTC.

The chain recombines TRBV6-6 with TRBJ1-4; tentative D call: TRBD1 (6 bases). The germline gives CDR1 MNHNY, CDR2 SVGAGI (reference sequence). The V gene lost 2 bases and the J gene lost 4 bases, with 11 bases spanning the gap. CDR3 size: 15 residues. The CDR3 sequence: CASSYNTGSNEKLFF. DNA of the CDR3: TGTGCCAGCAGTTACAATACAGGGAGTAATGAAAAACTGTTTTTT.

The table lists this clone with a few counts. The rearrangement links TRBV7-9 to TRBJ1-5; TRBD1 might be the D (5 bases). The V end was cut by 7 bases, the J end by 7 bases, with 29 bases between. The CDR3 spans 18 residues. CDR1 and CDR2 (germline): SEHNR, FQNEAQ (reference sequence). In DNA, the CDR3 is TGTGCCAGCACCCTTCCCGGAATACAGGCGACCTTCAGGCAGCCCCAGCATTTT. Translated, it gives CASTLPGIQATFRQPQHF.

This clone was observed once. The chain is built from TRBV6-4 and TRBJ2-2, with TRBD1 as a possible D gene (5 bases). CDR3 size: 15 residues. Trimming left V 3 bases short and J 5 bases short, with 13 bases between. Germline assignment: CDR1 MRHNA and CDR2 SNTAGT. CDR3 region: CASSDSRGSTGELFF. The CDR3 nucleotides are TGTGCCAGCAGTGATTCAAGGGGAAGTACCGGGGAGCTGTTTTTT.

The CDR3 DNA reads as TGTGCCTGGAGGGGACAGGGGGCGGGTTTTGTGCCGGGCACTGAAGCTTTCTTT. Encoded protein: CAWRGQGAGFVPGTEAFF. The V gene is TRBV30, the J gene TRBJ1-1; TRBD1 matches at 12 bases. V lost 3 bases to trimming and J lost 4 bases; unmatched junction nucleotides: 15. CDR1 and CDR2 from the germline V gene are GTSNPN and SVGIG (reference sequence). This CDR3 is 18 amino acids long.

The chain has TRBV11-2 and TRBJ1-1; 8 bases map to TRBD1. The CDR3 loop spans 14 amino acids. V gave up 3 bases and J gave up 1 base; unmatched junction bases: 1. Germline loops: CDR1 SGHAT, CDR2 FQNNGV. CDR3 sequence (DNA): TGTGCCAGCAGCTTGCAGGGGGCGAACACTGAAGCTTTCTTT. It codes for CASSLQGANTEAFF. Supplemented by reference TRBV11-2 and TRBJ1-1, the full variable domain reads EAGVAQSPRYKIIEKRQSVAFWCNPISGHATLYWYQQILGQGPKLLIQFQNNGVVDDSQLPKDRFSAERLKGVDSTLKIQPAKLEDSAVYLCASSLQGANTEAFFGQGTRLTVV.

This chain links TRBV7-9 with TRBJ1-2; D is undetermined. V was cut by 5 bases and J by 1 base, with 8 bases left in between. Looked up from germline, CDR1 is SEHNR and CDR2 is FQNEAQ (reference sequence). This CDR3 comprises 13 residues. The CDR3 DNA follows: TGTGCCAGCAGCCGGGGAGGTAACTATGGCTACACCTTC. Its translation: CASSRGGNYGYTF.

The chain couples TRBV7-2 to TRBJ1-5; D not resolved. Germline CDR1 reads SGHTA; CDR2 reads FQGNSA. V was trimmed by 5 bases and J by 7 bases, leaving 12 bases between them. There are 13 residues in the CDR3. Here the CDR3 DNA reads TGTGCCAGCAGCGTAGATAGGAGGCAGCCCCAGCATTTT. Protein sequence: CASSVDRRQPQHF.

This rearrangement joins TRBV27 to TRBJ2-1; 10 bases fit TRBD2. With 3 bases clipped from V and 5 bases from J, the junction kept 4 bases outside the gene matches. Germline V gene data show CDR1 as MNHEY and CDR2 as SMNVEV (reference sequence). The CDR3 contains 15 residues. The CDR3 here is CASSFWTSGNNEQFF. DNA for the CDR3: TGTGCCAGCAGTTTCTGGACTAGCGGTAACAATGAGCAGTTCTTC.

CDR3 sequence: CSVEEGGYYEQYF. CDR3 bases: TGCAGCGTTGAAGAGGGGGGGTACTACGAGCAGTACTTC. V usage is TRBV29-1 and J usage is TRBJ2-7; TRBD2 agrees at 7 bases. The length of the CDR3 is 13 residues. V trimming: 0 bases; J trimming: 3 bases; junction bases outside the gene matches: 2. Per the germline V gene, CDR1 is SQVTM and CDR2 is ANQGSEA.

This chain connects TRBV2 to TRBJ2-3; D is uncertain. The CDR3 loop spans 13 amino acids. V lost 5 bases and J lost 6, with 12 bases in between. Germline CDR1 reads SNHLY; CDR2 reads FYNNEI. CDR3 in DNA: TGTGCCAGCAGTACCTATGCATGGGATACGCAGTATTTT. This gives the protein CASSTYAWDTQYF. The entire variable domain, with the rest obtained from reference TRBV2 and TRBJ2-3, is as follows: EPEVTQTPSHQVTQMGQEVILRCVPISNHLYFYWYRQILGQKVEFLVSFYNNEISEKSEIFDDQFSVERPDGSNFTLKIRSTKLEDSAMYFCASSTYAWDTQYFGPGTRLTVL.

CDR3 sequence (DNA): TGTGCCAGCAGCTCATTGGCTAGCGGGGGGCCAGAGACCCAGTACTTC. Its translation is CASSSLASGGPETQYF. The chain joins TRBV7-2 to TRBJ2-5; 11 positions match TRBD2. The germline V gene has CDR1 SGHTA and CDR2 FQGNSA. This CDR3 is 16 amino acids long. The V gene end was trimmed by 4 bases and the J gene end by 4 bases; junction bases not matched to a gene: 8.

The chain recombines TRBV5-1 with TRBJ1-1; D is undetermined. This CDR3 comprises 13 residues. Trimming cost V 4 bases and J 6 bases, with 13 bases left between them. Germline CDR1 reads SGHRS; CDR2 reads YFSETQ. The CDR3, as DNA: TGCGCCAGCAGCCGGACGGGGTACCCTGAAGCTTTCTTT. It is translated as CASSRTGYPEAFF.

This chain uses TRBV11-2 with TRBJ2-7, with 7 bases matching TRBD2. Trimming took 5 bases from V and 5 from J; bases not matched to a gene: 15. The CDR3 runs 16 residues. Germline V lookup: CDR1 SGHAT, CDR2 FQNNGV. CDR3: CASSRRGWAAGNEQYF. The CDR3 coding sequence is TGTGCCAGCAGCCGGCGGGGGTGGGCCGCTGGAAACGAGCAGTACTTC.